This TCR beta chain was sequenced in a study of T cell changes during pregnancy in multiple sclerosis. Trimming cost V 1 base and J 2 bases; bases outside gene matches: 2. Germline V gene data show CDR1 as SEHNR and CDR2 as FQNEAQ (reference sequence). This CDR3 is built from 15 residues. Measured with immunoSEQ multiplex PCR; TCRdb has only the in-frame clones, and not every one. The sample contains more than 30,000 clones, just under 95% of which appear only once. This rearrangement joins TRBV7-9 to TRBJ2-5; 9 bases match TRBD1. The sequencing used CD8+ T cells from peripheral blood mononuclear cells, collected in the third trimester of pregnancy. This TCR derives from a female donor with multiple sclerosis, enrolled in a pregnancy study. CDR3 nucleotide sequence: TGTGCCAGCAGCTTAGTGGGACAGGGTCAAGAGACCCAGTACTTC. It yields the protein CASSLVGQGQETQYF.